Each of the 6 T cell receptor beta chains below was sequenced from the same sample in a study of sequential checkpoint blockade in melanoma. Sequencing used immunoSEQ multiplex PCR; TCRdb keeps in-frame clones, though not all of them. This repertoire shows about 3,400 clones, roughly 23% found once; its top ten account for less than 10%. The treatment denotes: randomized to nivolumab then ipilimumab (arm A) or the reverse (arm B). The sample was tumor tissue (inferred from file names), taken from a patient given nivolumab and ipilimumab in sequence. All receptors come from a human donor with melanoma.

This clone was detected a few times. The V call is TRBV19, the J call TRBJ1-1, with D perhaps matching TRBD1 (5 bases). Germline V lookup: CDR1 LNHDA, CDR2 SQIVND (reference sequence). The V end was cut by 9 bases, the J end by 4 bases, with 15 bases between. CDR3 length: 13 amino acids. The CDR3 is CASLGELATEAFF. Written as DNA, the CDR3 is TGTGCCAGCCTGGGGGAACTGGCCACTGAAGCTTTCTTT.

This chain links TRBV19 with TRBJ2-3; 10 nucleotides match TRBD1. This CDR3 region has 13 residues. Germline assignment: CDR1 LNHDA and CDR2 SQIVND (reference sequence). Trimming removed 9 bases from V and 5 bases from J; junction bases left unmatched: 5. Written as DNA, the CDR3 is TGTGCCAGCGGGACAGGGGCCGGAGATACGCAGTATTTT. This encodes CASGTGAGDTQYF.

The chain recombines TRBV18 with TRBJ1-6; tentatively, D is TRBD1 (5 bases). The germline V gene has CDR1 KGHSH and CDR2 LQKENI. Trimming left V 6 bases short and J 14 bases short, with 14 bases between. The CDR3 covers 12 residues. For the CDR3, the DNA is TGTGCCAGCTCCCTTGACAGTCTAACCCTCCACTTT. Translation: CASSLDSLTLHF.

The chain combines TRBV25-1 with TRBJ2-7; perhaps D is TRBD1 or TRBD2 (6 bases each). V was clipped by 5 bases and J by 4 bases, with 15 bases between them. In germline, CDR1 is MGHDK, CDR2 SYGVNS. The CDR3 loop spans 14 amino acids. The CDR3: CASSRFGGLYEQYF. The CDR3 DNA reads TGTGCCAGCAGTAGGTTCGGGGGCTTGTACGAGCAGTACTTC.

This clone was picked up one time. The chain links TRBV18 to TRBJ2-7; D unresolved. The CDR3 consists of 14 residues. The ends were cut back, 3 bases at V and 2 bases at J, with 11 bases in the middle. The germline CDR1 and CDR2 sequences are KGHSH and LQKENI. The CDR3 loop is CASSPVSNPYEQYF. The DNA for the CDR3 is TGTGCCAGCTCACCGGTCAGTAACCCCTACGAGCAGTACTTC.

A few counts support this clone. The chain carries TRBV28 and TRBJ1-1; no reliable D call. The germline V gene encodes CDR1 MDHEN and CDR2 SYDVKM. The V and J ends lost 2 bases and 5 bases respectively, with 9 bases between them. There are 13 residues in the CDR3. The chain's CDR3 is CASSLVGVTEAFF. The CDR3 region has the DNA TGTGCCAGCAGTTTAGTCGGGGTAACTGAAGCTTTCTTT.